This T cell receptor (beta chain) appears in the sequencing data of a study of T-cell memory formation after mild COVID-19. From the 5' RACE reads, TCRdb called clonotypes with MiXCR, one entry per CDR3 protein. Of over 350,000 distinct CDR3 sequences listed, approximately 15% are singletons. In germline, CDR1 is MDHEN, CDR2 SYDVKM. The CDR3 loop spans 15 amino acids. J gave up 2 bases and V 7 bases, and 9 bases lay outside the gene matches. This chain links TRBV28 with TRBJ2-3; TRBD2 agrees at 7 bases. Specimen: PBMCs or a T cell subset sorted from them (not recorded which). This TCR derives from a man younger than 35 who had mild COVID-19 (a few samples of this study predate the infection). Cell type and time point are not known. CDR3 nucleotides: TGTGCCAGCACCGTCGGGCGGGGGAACACAGATACGCAGTATTTT. This codes for CASTVGRGNTDTQYF.